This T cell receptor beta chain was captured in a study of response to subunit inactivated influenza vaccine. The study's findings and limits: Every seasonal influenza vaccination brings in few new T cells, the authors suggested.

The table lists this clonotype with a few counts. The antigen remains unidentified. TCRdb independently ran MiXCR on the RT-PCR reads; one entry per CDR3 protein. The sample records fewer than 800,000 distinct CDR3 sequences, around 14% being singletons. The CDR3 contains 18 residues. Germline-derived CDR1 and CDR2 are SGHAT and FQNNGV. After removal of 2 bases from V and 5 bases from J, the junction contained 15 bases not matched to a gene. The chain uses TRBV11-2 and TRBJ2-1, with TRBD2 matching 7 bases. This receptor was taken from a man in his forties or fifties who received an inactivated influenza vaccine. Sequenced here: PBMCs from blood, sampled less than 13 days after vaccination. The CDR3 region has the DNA TGTGCCAGCAGCTTAAAGTCGTCTAGCGGATCGGGGAACAATGAGCAGTTCTTC. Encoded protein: CASSLKSSSGSGNNEQFF.